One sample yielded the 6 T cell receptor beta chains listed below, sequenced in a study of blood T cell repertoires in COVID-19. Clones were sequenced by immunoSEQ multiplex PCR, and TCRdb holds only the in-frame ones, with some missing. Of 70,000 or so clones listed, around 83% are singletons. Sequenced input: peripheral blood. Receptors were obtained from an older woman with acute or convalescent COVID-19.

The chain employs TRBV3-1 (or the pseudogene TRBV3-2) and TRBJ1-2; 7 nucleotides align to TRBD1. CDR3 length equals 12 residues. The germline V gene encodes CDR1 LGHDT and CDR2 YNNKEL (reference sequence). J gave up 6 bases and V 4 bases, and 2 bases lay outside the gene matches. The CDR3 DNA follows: TGTGCCAGCAGCCGGACAGGAGATGGCTACACCTTC. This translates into CASSRTGDGYTF.

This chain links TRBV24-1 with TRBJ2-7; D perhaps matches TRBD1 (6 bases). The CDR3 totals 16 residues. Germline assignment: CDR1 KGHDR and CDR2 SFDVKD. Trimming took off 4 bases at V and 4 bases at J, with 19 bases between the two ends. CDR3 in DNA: TGTGCCACCAGTGACCCTACAGGGACCTTCTCGTACGAGCAGTACTTC. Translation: CATSDPTGTFSYEQYF.

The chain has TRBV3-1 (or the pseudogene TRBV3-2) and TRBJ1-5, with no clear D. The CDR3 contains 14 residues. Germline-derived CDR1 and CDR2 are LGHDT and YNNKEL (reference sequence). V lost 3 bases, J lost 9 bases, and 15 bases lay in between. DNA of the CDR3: TGTGCCAGCAGCCAGAGTGAGCGGTCCAGGCCCCAGCATTTT. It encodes CASSQSERSRPQHF.

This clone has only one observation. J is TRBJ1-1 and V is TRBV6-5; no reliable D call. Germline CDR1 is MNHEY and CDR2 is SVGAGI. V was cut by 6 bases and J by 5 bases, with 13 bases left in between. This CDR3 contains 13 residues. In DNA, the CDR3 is TGTGCCAGCAGCCTTGGACGGGAAACTGAAGCTTTCTTT. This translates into CASSLGRETEAFF.

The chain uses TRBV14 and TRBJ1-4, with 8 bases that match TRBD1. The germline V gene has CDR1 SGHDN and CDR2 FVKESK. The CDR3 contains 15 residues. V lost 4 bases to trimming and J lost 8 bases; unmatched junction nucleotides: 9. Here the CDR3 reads CASSPRTGRSEKLFF. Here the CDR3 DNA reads TGTGCCAGCAGCCCCAGGACAGGGCGAAGCGAAAAACTGTTTTTT.

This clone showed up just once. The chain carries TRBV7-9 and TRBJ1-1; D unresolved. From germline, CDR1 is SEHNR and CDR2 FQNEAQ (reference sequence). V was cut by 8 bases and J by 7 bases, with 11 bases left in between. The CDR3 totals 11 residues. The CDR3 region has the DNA TGTGCCAGCGGTACGGTAGTTGAAGCTTTCTTT. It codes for CASGTVVEAFF. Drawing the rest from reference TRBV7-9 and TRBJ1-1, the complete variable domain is DTGVSQNPRHKITKRGQNVTFRCDPISEHNRLYWYRQTLGQGPEFLTYFQNEAQLEKSRLLSDRFSAERPKGSFSTLEIQRTEQGDSAMYLCASGTVVEAFFGQGTRLTVV.